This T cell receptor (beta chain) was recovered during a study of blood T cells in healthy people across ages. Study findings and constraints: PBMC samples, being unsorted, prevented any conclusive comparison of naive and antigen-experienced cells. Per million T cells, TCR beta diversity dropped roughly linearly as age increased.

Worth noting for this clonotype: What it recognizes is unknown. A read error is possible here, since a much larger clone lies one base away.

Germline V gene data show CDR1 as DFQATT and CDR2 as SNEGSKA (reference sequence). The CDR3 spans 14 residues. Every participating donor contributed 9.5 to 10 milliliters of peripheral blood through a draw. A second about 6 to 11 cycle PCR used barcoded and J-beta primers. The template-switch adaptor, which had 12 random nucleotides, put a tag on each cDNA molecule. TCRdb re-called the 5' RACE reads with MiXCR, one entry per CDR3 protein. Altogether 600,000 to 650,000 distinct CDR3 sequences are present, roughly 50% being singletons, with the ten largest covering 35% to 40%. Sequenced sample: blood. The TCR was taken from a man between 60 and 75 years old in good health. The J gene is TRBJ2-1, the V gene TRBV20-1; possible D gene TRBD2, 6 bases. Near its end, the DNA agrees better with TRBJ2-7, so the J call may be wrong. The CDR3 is CSARKPGVLGEQYF. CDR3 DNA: TGCAGTGCCAGGAAGCCGGGGGTATTGGGTGAGCAGTACTTC.